This T cell receptor (beta chain) was found in a study of immune characterization of retroperitoneal liposarcoma (dated by TCRdb to the late 2010s). For CDR1 and CDR2, the germline V gene lists MDHEN and SYDVKM. Including the terminal cysteine and phenylalanine, the CDR3 comprises 13 residues. Only the CDR3 DNA stays, 39 bases, in frame from base 1. Library preparation employed PCR. Reads for this sample came from a NextSeq 500. TCRdb applied fastp at Q25 and MiXCR to the public reads, then kept only in-frame beta chains. Records with the same CDR3 protein are collapsed into one entry carrying the most frequent genes and DNA. Here the sample has about 10,000 distinct CDR3 sequences; approximately 35% occur a single time. The ten most abundant clones make up around 10% of the sample. This clonotype has just one count. Its antigen remains unidentified. No base quality information exists; no much larger clone differs at one position. One read amounts to weak evidence.

Material for sequencing was tumor tissue. This TCR was recovered from a female donor with retroperitoneal liposarcoma. Rearrangement joined TRBV28 to TRBJ2-5; TRBD2 could be the D gene, as 5 bases match. The DNA end is more similar to TRBJ2-1, so the J call may be wrong. The DNA reads as follows: TGTGCCAGCAGTCCCCTACTAGTTGGTGAGCAGTTCTTC. This codes for CASSPLLVGEQFF.